This TCR beta chain was retrieved from a study of CD8 T cells in ankylosing spondylitis (TCRdb year 2017). Study-level background: The study set out to find disease-linked TCR variants by profiling T cell receptor beta repertoires in ankylosing spondylitis patients and healthy donors. The whole study cohort included under 140 healthy donors and about two dozen ankylosing spondylitis patients. Samples of peripheral blood were taken, and for ankylosing spondylitis patients, synovial fluid was collected as well.

The paper as a whole reports these results and caveats: Blood from ankylosing spondylitis patients appeared to be characterized by a TCR beta motif composed of roughly 8 highly homologous amino acid variants. In peripheral blood, the disease-linked clones were found at relatively low frequencies and had a CD8+ phenotype. Some motif variants were previously reported in synovial fluid and blood of reactive arthritis patients, suggesting common disease-initiation mechanisms. The disease-linked clones were reported to be significantly enriched in matched synovial fluid samples from ankylosing spondylitis patients.

The CDR3 runs 18 amino acids, cysteine and phenylalanine included. Of all the DNA, just the CDR3 is kept, 54 bases in frame from base 1. CDR1 LGHDT and CDR2 YNNKEL were looked up in the germline V gene (reference sequence). V ends up 4 bases short and J 0 bases short, with an unmatched junction base count of 8. The instrument given in TCRdb is Illumina HiSeq 2500. Quantitative 5'-RACE with molecular barcodes was the method used to prepare the TCR beta libraries. Regarding the original processing steps: A new computational method based on a probabilistic model of VDJ rearrangement was used to identify disease-linked TCR variants. Using fastp at Q25 and MiXCR, TCRdb reprocessed the public reads and kept productive beta chains. Records with the same CDR3 protein are collapsed into one entry carrying the most frequent genes and DNA. The V and J calls reflect TCRdb's pipeline rather than the authors' work. This sample comprises roughly 300,000 distinct CDR3 sequences, 8% of them detected only once. The ten largest clones add up to less than 15% of the sample.

Regarding this clonotype: It has no known antigen specificity. Per-nucleotide qualities are absent, and no much larger clonotype sits a single base away.

Sequencing input: blood, either unsorted or a sorted T cell fraction (not recorded which). The chain is assembled from TRBV3-1 and TRBJ2-6, with 8 middle bases fitting TRBD1. The TCR sequence derives from a male donor with ankylosing spondylitis. The bases are TGTGCCAGCAGCCCCCCAGGGGGCGCCGTCTCTGGGGCCAACGTCCTGACTTTC. The resulting protein is CASSPPGGAVSGANVLTF.